One T cell receptor beta chain is described in this entry. The sample is drawn from a study of PD-1 blockade in classical Hodgkin lymphoma. The CDR3 is 13 amino acids. The germline gives CDR1 LGHNT, CDR2 FRNRAP. Trimming removed 2 bases at V and 5 bases at J, with 9 bases between. Relapse was seen in all patients after autologous stem cell transplantation, and brentuximab vedotin exposure was variable. Only in-frame clones appear in the TCRdb table, and some are missing; sequencing was by immunoSEQ multiplex PCR. The sample lists fewer than 5,000 clones, over 75% occurring once. The sequence came from a human donor with classical Hodgkin lymphoma. The chain uses TRBV12-5 and TRBJ2-5; D is uncertain. The specimen was peripheral blood mononuclear cells (PBMCs), collected at baseline. CDR3 coding DNA: TGTGCTAGTGGTTTGAAGGTGGGGGAGACCCAGTACTTC. It codes for CASGLKVGETQYF.